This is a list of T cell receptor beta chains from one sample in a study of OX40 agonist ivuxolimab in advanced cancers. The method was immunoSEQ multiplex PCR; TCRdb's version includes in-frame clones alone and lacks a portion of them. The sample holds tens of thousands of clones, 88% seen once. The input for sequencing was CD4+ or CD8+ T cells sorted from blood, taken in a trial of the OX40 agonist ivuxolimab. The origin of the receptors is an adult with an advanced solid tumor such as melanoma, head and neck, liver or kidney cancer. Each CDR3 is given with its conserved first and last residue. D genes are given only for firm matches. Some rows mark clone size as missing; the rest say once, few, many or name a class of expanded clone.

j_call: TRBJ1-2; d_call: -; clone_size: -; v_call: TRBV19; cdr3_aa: CASSMGSRWLDYTF; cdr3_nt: TGTGCCAGTAGTATGGGCAGTAGATGGTTGGACTACACCTTC
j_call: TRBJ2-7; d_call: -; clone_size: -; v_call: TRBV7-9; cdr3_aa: CASSPGLSGYEQYF; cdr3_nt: TGTGCCAGCAGCCCGGGACTCTCGGGCTACGAGCAGTACTTC
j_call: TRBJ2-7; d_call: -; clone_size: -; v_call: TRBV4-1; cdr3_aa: CASSPGSQGSYEQYF; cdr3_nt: TGCGCCAGCAGCCCCGGGTCACAGGGTTCCTACGAGCAGTACTTC
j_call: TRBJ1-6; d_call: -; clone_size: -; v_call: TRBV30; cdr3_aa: CAWSFGVVGDSPLHF; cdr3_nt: TGTGCCTGGAGTTTTGGGGTTGTAGGAGATTCACCCCTCCACTTT
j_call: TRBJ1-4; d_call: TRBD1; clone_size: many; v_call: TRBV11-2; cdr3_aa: CASSLERQGRLTNEKLFF; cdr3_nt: TGTGCCAGCAGCTTAGAAAGACAGGGGAGATTAACTAATGAAAAACTGTTTTTT
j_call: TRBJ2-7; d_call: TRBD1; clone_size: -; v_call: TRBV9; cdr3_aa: CASSETPGQSYEQYF; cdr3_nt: TGTGCCAGCAGCGAGACCCCGGGACAGAGCTACGAGCAGTACTTC
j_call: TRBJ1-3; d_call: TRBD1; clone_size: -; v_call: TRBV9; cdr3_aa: CASSPLGQHSGNTIYF; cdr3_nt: TGTGCCAGCAGCCCCTTGGGACAGCACTCTGGAAACACCATATATTTT
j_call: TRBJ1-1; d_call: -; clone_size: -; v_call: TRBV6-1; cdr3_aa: CASNPGSYTEAFF; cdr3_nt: TGTGCCAGCAACCCGGGATCTTACACTGAAGCTTTCTTT
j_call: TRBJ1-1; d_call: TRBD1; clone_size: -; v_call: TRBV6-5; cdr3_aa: CASSRTGPGTEAFF; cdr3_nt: TGTGCCAGCAGTCGGACAGGGCCCGGCACTGAAGCTTTCTTT
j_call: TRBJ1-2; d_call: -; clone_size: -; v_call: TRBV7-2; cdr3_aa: CASSTDRILYGYTF; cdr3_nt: TGTGCCAGCAGCACCGACAGGATCCTCTATGGCTACACCTTC
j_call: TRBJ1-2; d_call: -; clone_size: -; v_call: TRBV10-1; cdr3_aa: CASTILRADGYTF; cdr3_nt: TGCGCCAGCACAATACTCAGGGCAGACGGCTACACCTTC
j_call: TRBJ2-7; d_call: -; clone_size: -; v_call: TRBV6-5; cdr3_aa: CASSSSGGDEQYF; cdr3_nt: TGTGCCAGCAGTTCTTCAGGGGGGGACGAGCAGTACTTC
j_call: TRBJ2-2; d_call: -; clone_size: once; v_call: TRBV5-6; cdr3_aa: CASSPPTGELFF; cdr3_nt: TGTGCCAGCAGCCCCCCTACCGGGGAGCTGTTTTTT
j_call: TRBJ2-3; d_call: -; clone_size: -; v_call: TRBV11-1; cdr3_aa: CASSLTGITDTQYF; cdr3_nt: TGTGCCAGCAGCTTAACAGGAATCACAGATACGCAGTATTTT